This T cell receptor beta chain was documented in a study of cytomegalovirus exposure and HLA in healthy donors. Notes on the study in general: In presence/absence analyses, roughly uniform sequencing depth across donors was assumed. Earlier analysis looked at TCR beta V segments, and most were productive about 87% or about 30% of the time.

Amplification used 60 Vbeta primers and 13 Jbeta primers. Using immunoSEQ multiplex PCR, the repertoire was profiled, and TCRdb retains in-frame clones only, with some absent. The sample carries roughly 200,000 clones, 75% to 80% recorded once. Comments on this clone: What it binds is not known.

V was pared by 2 bases and J by 6 bases, with 14 bases between. This CDR3 has 14 amino acids. Per the germline V gene, CDR1 is SGDLS and CDR2 is YYNGEE. Although they were nominally healthy when sampled, donors likely had unrecorded immune exposures. The chain is built from TRBV9 and TRBJ1-2; the D gene is possibly TRBD1 (5 bases). The clonotype was recovered from a woman in her twenties or thirties in good health and CMV-seropositive. Sequencing used PBMCs. Here the CDR3 DNA reads TGTGCCAGCAGCGTGGGGGGTTATCAGGATGGCTACACCTTC. Translated, it gives CASSVGGYQDGYTF.